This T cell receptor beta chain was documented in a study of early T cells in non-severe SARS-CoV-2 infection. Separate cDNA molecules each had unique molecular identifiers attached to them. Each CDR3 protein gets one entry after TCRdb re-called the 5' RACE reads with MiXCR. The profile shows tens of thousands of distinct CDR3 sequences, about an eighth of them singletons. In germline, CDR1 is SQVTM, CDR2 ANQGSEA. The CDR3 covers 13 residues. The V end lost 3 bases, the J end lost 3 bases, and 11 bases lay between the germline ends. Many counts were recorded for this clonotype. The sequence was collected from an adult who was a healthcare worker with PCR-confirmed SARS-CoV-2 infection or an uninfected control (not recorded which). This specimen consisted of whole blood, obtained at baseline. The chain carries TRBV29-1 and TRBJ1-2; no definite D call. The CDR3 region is CSVDPGGYYGYTF. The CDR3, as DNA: TGCAGCGTTGATCCAGGCGGATACTATGGCTACACCTTC.